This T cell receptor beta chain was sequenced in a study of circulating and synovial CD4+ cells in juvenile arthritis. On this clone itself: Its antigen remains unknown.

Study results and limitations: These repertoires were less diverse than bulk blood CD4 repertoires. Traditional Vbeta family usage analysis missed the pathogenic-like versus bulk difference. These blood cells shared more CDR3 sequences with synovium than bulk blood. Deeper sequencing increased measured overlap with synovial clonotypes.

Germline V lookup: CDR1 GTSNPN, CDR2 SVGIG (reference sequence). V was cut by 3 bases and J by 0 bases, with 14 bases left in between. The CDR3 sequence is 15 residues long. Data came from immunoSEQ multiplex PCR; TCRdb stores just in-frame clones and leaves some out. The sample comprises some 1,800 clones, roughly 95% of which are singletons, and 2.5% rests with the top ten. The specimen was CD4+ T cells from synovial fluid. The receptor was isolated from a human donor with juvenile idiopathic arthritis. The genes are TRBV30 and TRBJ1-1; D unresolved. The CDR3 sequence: CAWSALNSMNTEAFF. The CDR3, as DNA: TGTGCCTGGAGCGCCCTTAACAGCATGAACACTGAAGCTTTCTTT.